Listed below are T cell receptor beta chains from one sample, sequenced in a study of cytomegalovirus exposure and HLA in healthy donors. Using immunoSEQ multiplex PCR, the repertoire was profiled, and TCRdb retains in-frame clones only, with some absent. The sample yields some 96,000 clones, about 80% seen once. The sequenced sample consisted of PBMCs. Source of these receptors: a man in his forties or fifties in good health and CMV-seronegative. CDR3s leave out the opening cysteine and the closing phenylalanine or tryptophan.

V: TRBV5-8; CDR3: ASSTWTGGAGEQY
V: TRBV5-1; CDR3: ASSLLTGGLDGQY
V: TRBV11-2; CDR3: ASSLRGLTRTETQY
V: TRBV5-1; CDR3: ASRGEGSEQF
V: TRBV7-8; CDR3: ASSLVQAGGEQETQY
V: TRBV19; CDR3: ASSILRNSNSYNEQF
V: TRBV29-1; CDR3: SVLTGHSGNTIY
V: TRBV7-9; CDR3: ASSDVAHGTDTQY
V: TRBV28; CDR3: ASSSTGLAADNSYNEQF
V: TRBV19; CDR3: ASSSPSRDGYT
V: TRBV5-4; CDR3: ASSLSSNTGELF
V: TRBV27; CDR3: ASSPGQGSGQY
V: TRBV5-1; CDR3: ASSLGVLNTEAF
V: TRBV19; CDR3: ASSVGTFVEQF
V: TRBV7-9; CDR3: ASSSGQYSNQPQH
V: TRBV27; CDR3: ASFGGAYEQY
V: TRBV4-1; CDR3: ASSLRGSPLH
V: TRBV5-1; CDR3: ASRPGTGTYEQY
V: TRBV7-9; CDR3: ASSQDRIRVEYGYT
V: TRBV25-1; CDR3: ASSWMESPLH
V: TRBV28; CDR3: ASSLSGTESSGNTIY
V: TRBV5-5; CDR3: ASRRGGPYQETQY
V: TRBV28; CDR3: ASRLQGTPQH
V: TRBV6-4; CDR3: ASSEEGLSTDTQY
V: TRBV28; CDR3: ASSELAGGDNEQF
V: TRBV4-1; CDR3: ASRHTPQGNTEAF
V: TRBV9; CDR3: ASSVSGSYTGELF
V: TRBV6-5; CDR3: ASSFTVGRGDGYT
V: TRBV5-1; CDR3: ASSLRELDTQY
V: TRBV25-1; CDR3: ASLGLGALQETQY
V: TRBV6-1; CDR3: ASSEGRWASGVYNEQF
V: TRBV5-4; CDR3: ASSLDPGGDAVDTQY
V: TRBV7-2; CDR3: ASSLDGSSYNEQF